Below are 19 T cell receptor beta chains sequenced from a single sample in a study of CD8+CD57+ T cells in acquired aplastic anemia. TCR beta VDJ and CDR3 profiling used genomic DNA as template. TCRdb re-called the reads with MiXCR, one entry per CDR3 protein. The repertoire holds 150,000 to 200,000 distinct CDR3 sequences, with roughly 50% as singletons. Selection for sequencing was limited to patients who had shown CD8+CD57+ cell expansion by flow cytometry. Sequenced input: sorted CD4+, CD8+, or CD8+CD57+ T cells (not recorded which) from PBMCs. These receptors came from a human donor with aplastic anemia.

The CDR3 DNA reads TGTGCCAGCAGCTTAGGGACAGGGGACGAGCAGTACTTC. Its protein product is CASSLGTGDEQYF. This chain connects TRBV7-6 to TRBJ2-7; 9 nucleotides agree with TRBD1. V lost 1 base, J lost 5 bases, and 0 bases stayed unmatched. The germline CDR1 and CDR2 sequences are SGHVS and FNYEAQ. The CDR3 spans 13 residues.

This clonotype has a handful of counts. The chain links TRBV2 to TRBJ2-1; TRBD1 matches 9 bases. The CDR3 sequence is 14 residues long. Germline V lookup: CDR1 SNHLY, CDR2 FYNNEI. With V trimmed by 8 bases and J by 3 bases, 5 bases remained unmatched. The CDR3 DNA is TGTGCCAGCTGTCAGGACAGGGGCTACAATGAGCAGTTCTTC. Protein product: CASCQDRGYNEQFF. The full variable domain, its missing parts supplied by reference TRBV2 and TRBJ2-1, is EPEVTQTPSHQVTQMGQEVILRCVPISNHLYFYWYRQILGQKVEFLVSFYNNEISEKSEIFDDQFSVERPDGSNFTLKIRSTKLEDSAMYFCASCQDRGYNEQFFGPGTRLTVL.

This clonotype was seen many times. This chain links TRBV7-9 with TRBJ2-7; no clear D. The CDR3 length is 16 residues. The V gene's germline CDR1 is SEHNR and CDR2 FQNEAQ (reference sequence). Trimming pared 2 bases from V and 2 bases from J, leaving 16 bases between. The CDR3, as DNA: TGTGCCAGCAGCTTAATCGCGTTGGACGGACCCTACGAGCAGTACTTC. Protein: CASSLIALDGPYEQYF.

This clonotype occurred once. Here the CDR3 reads CSVGTGGYEQYF. The CDR3 DNA follows: TGCAGCGTCGGGACAGGGGGGTACGAGCAGTACTTC. The chain combines TRBV29-1 with TRBJ2-7, with 11 positions matching TRBD1. This CDR3 has 12 amino acids. Germline V gives CDR1 SQVTM, CDR2 ANQGSEA. Trimming took 6 bases from V and 4 from J; bases not matched to a gene: 2.

Ten or more counts support this clonotype. The J gene is TRBJ2-7, the V gene TRBV20-1, with TRBD2 matching 9 bases. Trimming cost V 5 bases and J 6 bases; bases outside gene matches: 11. The CDR3 loop spans 14 amino acids. From germline, CDR1 is DFQATT and CDR2 SNEGSKA (reference sequence). For the CDR3, the DNA is TGCAGTGCTCGGAGGACTAGCGAGATGAGCGAGCAGTACTTC. This sequence encodes CSARRTSEMSEQYF.

The sample holds one count of this clonotype. The V gene is TRBV7-6, the J gene TRBJ2-7; 7 positions match TRBD2. V was clipped by 5 bases and J by 3 bases; unmatched bases: 7. This CDR3 is 14 amino acids long. Germline CDR1 SGHVS, CDR2 FNYEAQ. The CDR3 nucleotides are TGTGCCAGCAGCCCACGCGGGAGTGACTACGAGCAGTACTTC. Translating gives CASSPRGSDYEQYF.

This chain connects TRBV24-1 to TRBJ2-1; perhaps TRBD1 as D (5 bases). V shed 4 bases and J shed 8 bases, with 14 bases lying between them. The V gene's germline CDR1 is KGHDR and CDR2 SFDVKD. The CDR3 covers 14 residues. The CDR3 region has the DNA TGTGCCACCAGTGAGATAGGAACCAGGGATGAGCAGTTCTTC. Translated, it gives CATSEIGTRDEQFF.

V usage is TRBV15 and J usage is TRBJ1-2; possibly TRBD1 for D (6 bases). Per germline, CDR1 LNHNV and CDR2 YYDKDF (reference sequence). V was clipped by 3 bases and J by 4 bases, with 9 bases between them. The CDR3 loop spans 13 amino acids. The CDR3 sequence: CATSRDRTYGYTF. The DNA of the CDR3 is TGTGCCACCAGCAGGGACAGAACCTATGGCTACACCTTC.

This clonotype was observed at least ten times. The CDR3 bases are TGTGCCAGTAGGACTGACGGGAACTCCTACGAGCAGTACTTC. It specifies CASRTDGNSYEQYF. J is TRBJ2-7 and V is TRBV6-1; TRBD2 is a possible D gene (5 bases). Germline assignment: CDR1 MNHNS and CDR2 SASEGT. CDR3 length: 14 amino acids. Trimming left V 9 bases short and J 0 bases short, with 15 bases between.

This clonotype occurred many times. The chain is built from TRBV6-1 and TRBJ1-1; D gene unclear. Germline V gene sequence: CDR1 MNHNS, CDR2 SASEGT. The V end lost 6 bases, the J end lost 10 bases, and 15 bases lay between the germline ends. This CDR3 comprises 12 residues. The CDR3 DNA reads as TGTGCCAGCAGGGACCAAGGAAGGGTAGCTTTCTTT. Protein: CASRDQGRVAFF.

In its sample, this clonotype was seen a few times. This rearrangement joins TRBV6-5 to TRBJ2-1, with 8 nucleotides matching TRBD1. Losses at the gene ends were 6 bases for V and 3 bases for J; bases not matched to a gene: 4. Germline lookup yields CDR1 MNHEY and CDR2 SVGAGI. The CDR3 sequence is 14 residues long. CDR3 in amino acids: CASRYRGIYNEQFF. DNA for the CDR3: TGTGCCAGCAGGTACAGGGGGATCTACAATGAGCAGTTCTTC.

As regards this clonotype: This could be a read error, since a much larger clone is one nucleotide away. The rearrangement joins TRBV9 to TRBJ2-3; 7 bases align to TRBD2. This CDR3 is 16 amino acids long. Germline CDR1 SGDLS, CDR2 YYNGEE. As DNA, the CDR3 is TGTGCCAGCGGCGTATTTTCTCGGGAGGAGGCAGATACGCAGTATTTT. This translates into CASGVFSREEADTQYF. Filled out from reference TRBV9 and TRBJ2-3, the complete variable domain reads DSGVTQTPKHLITATGQRVTLRCSPRSGDLSVYWYQQSLDQGLQFLIQYYNGEERAKGNILERFSAQQFPDLHSELNLSSLELGDSALYFCASGVFSREEADTQYFGPGTRLTVL.

This rearrangement joins TRBV11-1 to TRBJ2-3; TRBD2 matches at 8 bases. The CDR3 is 16 residues long. Trimming took 4 bases from V and 0 from J; bases not matched to a gene: 6. Germline lookup yields CDR1 SGHAT and CDR2 FQDESV (reference sequence). The CDR3 nucleotides read TGTGCCAGCAGCTCCAGAGCTAGCGGGAGCACAGATACGCAGTATTTT. Translated, it gives CASSSRASGSTDTQYF. The full variable domain, its missing parts supplied by reference TRBV11-1 and TRBJ2-3, is EAEVAQSPRYKITEKSQAVAFWCDPISGHATLYWYRQILGQGPELLVQFQDESVVDDSQLPKDRFSAERLKGVDSTLKIQPAELGDSAMYLCASSSRASGSTDTQYFGPGTRLTVL.

The CDR3 DNA follows: TGTGCCAGCAGCTTCGGGGGGGCAGATACGCAGTATTTT. It yields the protein CASSFGGADTQYF. This chain connects TRBV7-3 to TRBJ2-3; TRBD2 matches at 8 bases. In germline, CDR1 is SGHTA, CDR2 FQGTGA. The CDR3 runs 13 residues. V lost 3 bases and J lost 4; bases outside the gene matches: 0.

This clonotype has a count of ten or more. V and J are TRBV6-5 and TRBJ1-1; unclear D gene. Germline CDR1 and CDR2: MNHEY and SVGAGI. The CDR3 is 11 amino acids. V lost 10 bases, J lost 1 base, and 7 bases lay in between. DNA of the CDR3: TGTGCCATCCGGGGGAACACTGAAGCTTTCTTT. Its translation: CAIRGNTEAFF.

The rearrangement links TRBV18 to TRBJ1-5; TRBD1 matches 9 bases. This CDR3 has 15 residues. Germline-derived CDR1 and CDR2 are KGHSH and LQKENI. With 1 base clipped from V and 2 bases from J, the junction kept 0 bases outside the gene matches. CDR3 sequence reads: CASSPRTGGNQPQHF. For the CDR3, the DNA is TGTGCCAGCTCACCACGGACAGGGGGCAATCAGCCCCAGCATTTT.

The chain links TRBV15 to TRBJ1-1; D is ambiguous. The germline CDR1 and CDR2 sequences are LNHNV and YYDKDF (reference sequence). The CDR3 is 15 residues long. V dropped 9 bases and J dropped 0 bases, with 17 bases sitting between them. This chain's CDR3 is CATALEAGMNTEAFF. CDR3 DNA: TGTGCCACGGCCCTCGAAGCGGGCATGAACACTGAAGCTTTCTTT. Full variable domain (remainder filled in from reference TRBV15 and TRBJ1-1): DAMVIQNPRYQVTQFGKPVTLSCSQTLNHNVMYWYQQKSSQAPKLLFHYYDKDFNNEADTPDNFQSRRPNTSFCFLDIRSPGLGDTAMYLCATALEAGMNTEAFFGQGTRLTVV.

The V call is TRBV6-4, the J call TRBJ2-5; D may be TRBD1 or TRBD2 (5 bases each). CDR1 is MRHNA and CDR2 is SNTAGT in the germline V gene. Trimming cost V 5 bases and J 1 base, with 8 bases left between them. This CDR3 has 13 amino acids. The CDR3 spells CASSSGPQETQYF. The CDR3, as DNA: TGTGCCAGCAGTTCGGGGCCCCAAGAGACCCAGTACTTC.

V usage is TRBV19 and J usage is TRBJ2-1; maybe TRBD1 (6 bases). Trimming pared 3 bases from V and 6 bases from J, leaving 9 bases between. Germline CDR1 reads LNHDA; CDR2 reads SQIVND (reference sequence). The CDR3 is 13 amino acids. The CDR3 sequence: CASSMQGFNEQFF. The CDR3, as DNA: TGTGCCAGTAGTATGCAGGGGTTCAATGAGCAGTTCTTC.